The clone carrying this T cell receptor beta chain was detected ten times or more. The antigen is undetermined. This specimen comes from a study of identical twins. Notes on the study in general: Beta out-of-frame sequences displayed a weaker excess of sharing between twins. Interpretation of the results relied on cross-sectional statistical analysis and not on following the same donors.

In germline, CDR1 is MNHEY, CDR2 SVGAGI. V gave up 6 bases and J gave up 7 bases; unmatched junction bases: 5. The CDR3 spans 13 residues. cDNA carried unique molecular identifiers, and a universal primer site was added by template switching. TCRdb recomputed calls from the 5' RACE reads with MiXCR, one row per CDR3 protein. Of around 370,000 distinct CDR3 sequences listed, about 9% are singletons. In every case, the donor was a healthy Caucasian. V usage is TRBV6-5 and J usage is TRBJ2-7, with 11 nucleotides matching TRBD2. What was sequenced was naive T cells sorted from blood. The receptor was isolated from a woman in her 50s in good health. CDR3 DNA sequence: TGTGCCAGCAGACCTCGGACTAGCGGGGAGCAGTACTTC. Its protein is CASRPRTSGEQYF.